The next 16 T cell receptor beta chains were all read from a single sample in a study of Ad26.COV2.S vaccination and SARS-CoV-2 variants. This table comes from immunoSEQ multiplex PCR, and its TCRdb copy is limited to in-frame clones, with some not included. The table has about 450,000 clones, about 88% seen once. Treatment indicated: 15 to 20 received Ad26.COV2.S at low or high dose, single or two shots; 5 received placebo; per-sample allocation not given. All samples were drawn on day 63, counting from the first vaccine or placebo injection. The sample here was peripheral blood, taken in a trial of Ad26.COV2.S vaccine versus placebo. Receptors were obtained from a person between 18 and 65 years old who received the Ad26.COV2.S COVID-19 vaccine or a placebo.

The gene calls are TRBV7-8 and TRBJ1-3; no clear D. The V end was cut by 5 bases, the J end by 5 bases, with 19 bases between. The germline V gene encodes CDR1 SGHVS and CDR2 FQNEAQ. CDR3 length equals 16 residues. For the CDR3, the DNA is TGTGCCAGCAGCCGGGCACGGCTTGGGGAGAGAAACACCATATATTTT. Residues: CASSRARLGERNTIYF.

The rearrangement joins TRBV2 to TRBJ2-3; D not certain. V was cut by 4 bases and J by 6 bases, with 11 bases left in between. CDR3 size: 13 residues. Germline CDR1 and CDR2: SNHLY and FYNNEI. CDR3 coding DNA: TGTGCCAGCAGTGCCGGGCTAGTCGATACGCAGTATTTT. It encodes CASSAGLVDTQYF.

The J gene is TRBJ1-1, the V gene TRBV6-2 or TRBV6-3; D perhaps matches TRBD1 (6 bases). There are 14 residues in the CDR3. Germline V CDR1 and CDR2: MNHEY, SVGEGT. V gave up 4 bases and J gave up 6 bases, with 15 bases separating them. The DNA of the CDR3 is TGTGCCAGCAGTTCCTACAGGGTGTCCCCTGAAGCTTTCTTT. Translating gives CASSSYRVSPEAFF.

This sequence joins TRBV11-2 and TRBJ1-3; the match to TRBD1 covers 12 bases. V shed 1 base, J shed 0 bases, and the junction held 1 base outside the gene matches. Germline CDR1 SGHAT, CDR2 FQNNGV. The CDR3 spans 17 residues. DNA for the CDR3: TGTGCCAGCAGCTTAGTGGGACAGGGGGCCTCTGGAAACACCATATATTTT. Translating gives CASSLVGQGASGNTIYF. Looking up the rest from reference TRBV11-2 and TRBJ1-3 gives the full variable domain: EAGVAQSPRYKIIEKRQSVAFWCNPISGHATLYWYQQILGQGPKLLIQFQNNGVVDDSQLPKDRFSAERLKGVDSTLKIQPAKLEDSAVYLCASSLVGQGASGNTIYFGEGSWLTVV.

The CDR3 nucleotides read TGTGCCTGGAACCTACAGAGAAATCAGCCCCAGCATTTT. As protein: CAWNLQRNQPQHF. This chain connects TRBV30 to TRBJ1-5; D is uncertain. This CDR3 spans 13 amino acids. Germline loops: CDR1 GTSNPN, CDR2 SVGIG (reference sequence). V lost 4 bases to trimming and J lost 4 bases, with 11 bases between them.

In the case of this clone: Other DNA sequences in this specimen translate into the identical CDR3. This chain joins TRBV11-3 and TRBJ2-3, with D unresolved. V lost 6 bases and J 0 bases, leaving 1 base between the germline ends. CDR1 SGHNT and CDR2 YENEEA come from the germline V gene. The CDR3 is made up of 11 amino acids. The CDR3 region is CASSSTDTQYF. The CDR3 DNA is TGTGCCAGCAGTAGCACAGATACGCAGTATTTT.

This chain connects TRBV5-6 to TRBJ1-3; unclear D gene. CDR3 length equals 14 residues. V was shortened by 1 base and J by 5 bases, with 10 bases between the two germline ends. Looked up from germline, CDR1 is SGHDT and CDR2 is YYEEEE. The CDR3 nucleotides are TGTGCCAGCAGCTTGTGGCAGTCTAGAAACACCATATATTTT. This gives the protein CASSLWQSRNTIYF. The full variable domain, completed using reference TRBV5-6 and TRBJ1-3, is DAGVTQSPTHLIKTRGQQVTLRCSPKSGHDTVSWYQQALGQGPQFIFQYYEEEERQRGNFPDRFSGHQFPNYSSELNVNALLLGDSALYLCASSLWQSRNTIYFGEGSWLTVV.

The chain uses TRBV9 and TRBJ2-5, with 8 nucleotides matching TRBD1. The V and J ends lost 4 bases and 2 bases, in that order; junction bases with no gene match: 1. CDR1 is SGDLS, CDR2 YYNGEE, per germline. This CDR3 has 13 residues. The CDR3 loop reads CASSRQGQETQYF. The CDR3 DNA is TGTGCCAGCAGCCGACAGGGGCAAGAGACCCAGTACTTC.

The chain employs TRBV6-2 or TRBV6-3 and TRBJ2-1; D uncertain. Germline assignment: CDR1 MNHEY and CDR2 SVGEGT. This CDR3 has 16 amino acids. V lost 2 bases and J lost 6, with 17 bases in between. Here the CDR3 reads CASSYPSLYRGNEQFF. As DNA, the CDR3 is TGTGCCAGCAGTTACCCGTCTTTATATCGAGGCAATGAGCAGTTCTTC.

The DNA of the CDR3 is TGTGCCAGCAGCTTTACCGGGGAGTCCGAGCAGTACGTC. It specifies CASSFTGESEQYV. The chain combines TRBV7-9 with TRBJ2-7; the D gene is possibly TRBD2 (5 bases). CDR3 length: 13 residues. V shed 3 bases and J shed 6 bases, with 12 bases lying between them. Per germline, CDR1 SEHNR and CDR2 FQNEAQ (reference sequence).

The chain combines TRBV5-1 with TRBJ2-1, with 8 bases fitting TRBD2. The CDR3 loop spans 16 amino acids. Germline CDR1 and CDR2: SGHRS and YFSETQ. V gave up 0 bases and J gave up 2 bases; unmatched junction bases: 4. The CDR3 is CASSLVPGLAYNEQFF. CDR3 nucleotides: TGCGCCAGCAGCTTGGTCCCGGGACTAGCCTACAATGAGCAGTTCTTC.

This chain links TRBV10-3 with TRBJ2-7; D is ambiguous. The CDR3 runs 12 residues. Germline V gene lookup returns CDR1 ENHRY and CDR2 SYGVKD. V lost 10 bases and J 2 bases, leaving 12 bases between the germline ends. The CDR3 sequence: CASGRPPYEQYF. CDR3 nucleotide sequence: TGTGCCAGTGGTCGGCCACCCTACGAGCAGTACTTC.

The chain carries TRBV27 and TRBJ2-4; the D gene could be TRBD1 or TRBD2 (5 bases each). Looked up from germline, CDR1 is MNHEY and CDR2 is SMNVEV (reference sequence). Trimming pared 2 bases from V and 7 bases from J, leaving 12 bases between. The length of the CDR3 is 14 residues. The CDR3 reads CASSLKGEGNIQYF. The CDR3 DNA is TGTGCCAGCAGTTTAAAGGGTGAGGGGAACATTCAGTACTTC.

The chain has TRBV19 and TRBJ2-2; D may be TRBD2 (7 bases). CDR1 is LNHDA, CDR2 SQIVND, per germline (reference sequence). The CDR3 is made up of 15 amino acids. V shed 7 bases and J shed 5 bases, with 17 bases lying between them. CDR3 sequence: CASTWGRGRTGELFF. The CDR3 coding sequence is TGTGCCAGTACTTGGGGGCGGGGGCGGACCGGGGAGCTGTTTTTT.

The chain recombines TRBV5-4 with TRBJ1-4; the D is unclear. The CDR3 covers 14 residues. The V gene lost 0 bases and the J gene lost 8 bases, with 11 bases spanning the gap. Germline values: CDR1 SGHNT, CDR2 YYREEE (reference sequence). This CDR3 reads CASSLAGLREKLFF. Written as DNA, the CDR3 is TGTGCCAGCAGCTTGGCGGGGTTACGCGAAAAACTGTTTTTT.

The V and J genes are TRBV11-3 and TRBJ2-5, with TRBD2 as a possible D gene (6 bases). The CDR3 extends over 14 amino acids. The germline V and J ends were trimmed by 5 bases and 4 bases, with 14 bases remaining between them. Germline V lookup: CDR1 SGHNT, CDR2 YENEEA. The CDR3, as DNA: TGTGCCAGCAGCACCTGGGACGGGGGAGAGACCCAGTACTTC. Translated, it gives CASSTWDGGETQYF.